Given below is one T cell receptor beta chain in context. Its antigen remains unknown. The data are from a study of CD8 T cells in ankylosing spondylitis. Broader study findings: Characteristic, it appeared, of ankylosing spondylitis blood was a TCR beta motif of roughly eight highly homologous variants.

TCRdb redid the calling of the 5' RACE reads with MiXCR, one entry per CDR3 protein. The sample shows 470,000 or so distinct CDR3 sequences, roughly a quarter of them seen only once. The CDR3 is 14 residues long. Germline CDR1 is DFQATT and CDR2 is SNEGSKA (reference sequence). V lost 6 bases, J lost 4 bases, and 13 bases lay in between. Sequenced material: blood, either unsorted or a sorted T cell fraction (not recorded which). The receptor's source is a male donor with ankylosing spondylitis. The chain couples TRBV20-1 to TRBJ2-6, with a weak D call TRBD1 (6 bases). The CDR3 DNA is TGCAGTGCACCACAGGGCACCGGGGCCAACGTCCTGACTTTC. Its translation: CSAPQGTGANVLTF.